This passage covers 7 T cell receptor beta chains from one sample sequenced in a study of blood T cell repertoires in COVID-19. Assay: immunoSEQ multiplex PCR; the TCRdb copy retains only in-frame clones and omits some. The table lists 150,000 to 200,000 clones, approximately 90% of them singletons. Sample: peripheral blood. All receptors come from a man aged 18-30 years with acute or convalescent COVID-19.

V usage is TRBV28 and J usage is TRBJ1-6, with TRBD1 matching over 7 bases. After removal of 6 bases from V and 6 bases from J, the junction contained 14 bases not matched to a gene. CDR3 size: 17 residues. Germline V gene lookup returns CDR1 MDHEN and CDR2 SYDVKM. The CDR3 sequence: CASRATGFGLVNSPLHF. Written as DNA, the CDR3 is TGTGCCAGCAGAGCGACAGGGTTTGGGTTGGTTAATTCACCCCTCCACTTT.

The chain couples TRBV28 to TRBJ2-7; 7 nucleotides match TRBD2. Germline values: CDR1 MDHEN, CDR2 SYDVKM. V gave up 6 bases and J gave up 7 bases; unmatched junction bases: 9. The CDR3 length is 13 residues. The CDR3 protein is CASSFAGEGEQYV. The CDR3 DNA reads TGTGCCAGCAGCTTTGCGGGGGAGGGGGAGCAGTACGTC.

The chain joins TRBV28 to TRBJ2-7, with 8 nucleotides matching TRBD1. The V gene end was trimmed by 2 bases and the J gene end by 7 bases; junction bases not matched to a gene: 7. Germline V CDR1 and CDR2: MDHEN, SYDVKM. There are 14 residues in the CDR3. In nucleotides, the CDR3 is TGTGCCAGCAGTTTAAGTGACAGGGGTGGGGAGCAGTACGTC. It is translated as CASSLSDRGGEQYV.

This clone was counted between two and nine times. The chain couples TRBV18 to TRBJ2-7, with TRBD1 matching 7 bases. V was clipped by 3 bases and J by 6 bases; unmatched bases: 2. Germline values: CDR1 KGHSH, CDR2 LQKENI. The CDR3 covers 12 residues. CDR3 protein: CASSPDRAEQYV. DNA of the CDR3: TGTGCCAGCTCACCTGACAGGGCCGAGCAGTACGTC.

This chain uses TRBV6-1 with TRBJ1-1, with D unresolved. This CDR3 is built from 15 residues. Germline V gene lookup returns CDR1 MNHNS and CDR2 SASEGT. Trimming removed 3 bases at V and 0 bases at J, with 11 bases between. CDR3 in amino acids: CASSDPREMNTEAFF. As DNA, the CDR3 is TGTGCCAGCAGTGACCCCCGGGAGATGAACACTGAAGCTTTCTTT.

The genes are TRBV3-1 (or the pseudogene TRBV3-2) and TRBJ2-1; the D is unclear. Trimming took off 4 bases at V and 8 bases at J, with 6 bases between the two ends. The CDR3 contains 11 residues. Per the germline V gene, CDR1 is LGHDT and CDR2 is YNNKEL (reference sequence). The CDR3 spells CASSRAHEQFF. The CDR3 DNA reads TGTGCCAGCAGCCGAGCGCATGAGCAGTTCTTC.

V and J are TRBV6-1 and TRBJ2-7; no definite D call. The CDR3 is 14 amino acids. Germline V gene lookup returns CDR1 MNHNS and CDR2 SASEGT. V was pared by 0 bases and J by 0 bases, with 6 bases between. For the CDR3, the DNA is TGTGCCAGCAGTGAAGCGGGCAGCTCCTACGAGCAGTACTTC. Protein product: CASSEAGSSYEQYF.